These 28 T cell receptor beta chains were sequenced from one sample in a study of control samples from healthy donors and cancer patients. Here immunoSEQ multiplex PCR was the method, and the copy in TCRdb shows in-frame clones only, minus some. Of over 80,000 clones in the sample, over 80% are singletons; the top ten hold approximately 20%. The material sequenced was blood. These receptors were taken from a man aged 25-45 years in good health.

The chain has TRBV7-2 and TRBJ1-6; D ambiguous. Germline lookup yields CDR1 SGHTA and CDR2 FQGNSA. V lost 1 base and J 10 bases, leaving 11 bases between the germline ends. This CDR3 is 14 amino acids long. CDR3 sequence reads: CASSLGGFGSPLHF. CDR3 bases: TGTGCCAGCAGCTTAGGAGGGTTCGGATCACCCCTCCACTTT.

The chain carries TRBV9 and TRBJ2-2, with D perhaps matching TRBD1 or TRBD2 (5 bases each). CDR3 length equals 15 residues. V shed 3 bases and J shed 6 bases, with 15 bases lying between them. CDR1 is SGDLS and CDR2 is YYNGEE in the germline V gene. The CDR3 loop is CASSGYRGAAGELFF. The CDR3 bases are TGTGCCAGCAGCGGCTACAGAGGGGCGGCCGGGGAGCTGTTTTTT.

The chain is built from TRBV30 and TRBJ1-4; D might be TRBD1 (6 bases). Per germline, CDR1 GTSNPN and CDR2 SVGIG (reference sequence). V was trimmed by 0 bases and J by 8 bases, leaving 13 bases between them. The CDR3 extends over 14 amino acids. The CDR3 reads CAWSVRGRREKLFF. The DNA of the CDR3 is TGTGCCTGGAGTGTACGGGGGCGTCGGGAAAAACTGTTTTTT.

The chain couples TRBV28 to TRBJ2-7; D gene unclear. Germline V gene lookup returns CDR1 MDHEN and CDR2 SYDVKM. The CDR3 totals 15 residues. The V end lost 8 bases, the J end lost 3 bases, and 20 bases lay between the germline ends. CDR3: CASQNLWANNYEQYF. CDR3 DNA: TGTGCCAGCCAGAATCTGTGGGCCAATAACTACGAGCAGTACTTC.

The V and J genes are TRBV12-3 or TRBV12-4 and TRBJ2-7; 8 nucleotides match TRBD2. The CDR3 is 12 residues long. Losses at the gene ends were 5 bases for V and 12 bases for J; bases not matched to a gene: 9. Here the CDR3 DNA reads TGTGCCAGCAGTCCCCGGGGGGGGAAGGGGTACTTC. Translation gives CASSPRGGKGYF.

The rearrangement links TRBV2 to TRBJ2-7; D is unresolved. Deletions cut 4 bases from V and 2 bases from J, with 3 bases between. The CDR3 covers 11 residues. Germline values: CDR1 SNHLY, CDR2 FYNNEI. The CDR3 sequence is CASSGAYEQYF. The CDR3 nucleotides read TGTGCCAGCAGTGGAGCCTACGAGCAGTACTTC.

V usage is TRBV19 and J usage is TRBJ1-1; tentatively, D is TRBD1 (6 bases). The germline CDR1 and CDR2 sequences are LNHDA and SQIVND (reference sequence). The CDR3 contains 14 residues. V gave up 6 bases and J gave up 5 bases, with 16 bases separating them. Written as DNA, the CDR3 is TGTGCCAGTAGCCCGGCCCAAGGGGGAACTGAAGCTTTCTTT. This translates into CASSPAQGGTEAFF.

This sequence joins TRBV7-3 and TRBJ1-1, with TRBD1 matching over 9 bases. Germline V gene sequence: CDR1 SGHTA, CDR2 FQGTGA. Unmatched junction bases numbered 4, after V lost 5 bases and J lost 3 bases. The CDR3 is 14 residues long. As DNA, the CDR3 is TGTGCCAGCAGCGAGACAGGGGGAGACACTGAAGCTTTCTTT. Protein sequence: CASSETGGDTEAFF.

This clone was counted a single time. The chain uses TRBV11-2 and TRBJ2-1, with 7 bases identical to TRBD2. Looked up from germline, CDR1 is SGHAT and CDR2 is FQNNGV. This CDR3 spans 14 amino acids. Trimming took 8 bases from V and 0 from J; bases not matched to a gene: 4. CDR3 DNA: TGTGCCAGCGCCCGGGACTACTCCTACAATGAGCAGTTCTTC. As protein: CASARDYSYNEQFF.

CDR3 DNA sequence: TGTGCCAGCGGTTGGGACAGACTCGCCGGTGACACTGAAGCTTTCTTT. It translates to CASGWDRLAGDTEAFF. V and J are TRBV3-1 (or the pseudogene TRBV3-2) and TRBJ1-1; 7 bases are shared with TRBD1. CDR3 length equals 16 residues. V lost 8 bases, J lost 3 bases, and 15 bases stayed unmatched. Germline lookup yields CDR1 LGHDT and CDR2 YNNKEL (reference sequence).

As DNA, the CDR3 is TGCAGCGTTGAACCTCACAACGGGTACTACACCTTC. Protein sequence: CSVEPHNGYYTF. The V call is TRBV29-1, the J call TRBJ1-2; D is unresolved. The germline V gene encodes CDR1 SQVTM and CDR2 ANQGSEA. The CDR3 runs to 12 residues. V was cut by 2 bases and J by 10 bases, with 14 bases left in between.

The rearrangement links TRBV11-2 to TRBJ2-7; 8 bases fit TRBD2. This CDR3 has 14 residues. Germline assignment: CDR1 SGHAT and CDR2 FQNNGV. J gave up 0 bases and V 3 bases, and 1 base lay outside the gene matches. The CDR3 nucleotides read TGTGCCAGCAGCTTCGGGACTAGCTCCTACGAGCAGTACTTC. As protein: CASSFGTSSYEQYF.

V is TRBV6-5 and J is TRBJ1-1, with D maybe TRBD1 (5 bases). The ends were cut back, 4 bases at V and 5 bases at J, with 20 bases in the middle. This CDR3 comprises 16 residues. CDR1 and CDR2 (germline): MNHEY, SVGAGI. The CDR3 loop reads CASSSARRGGGTEAFF. DNA of the CDR3: TGTGCCAGCAGTTCCGCCAGGAGGGGCGGAGGAACTGAAGCTTTCTTT.

DNA for the CDR3: TGTGCCAGCAGCCTGATGGGACAGGGGGTGGGGGAGCAGTACTTC. As protein: CASSLMGQGVGEQYF. The V call is TRBV3-1 (or the pseudogene TRBV3-2), the J call TRBJ2-7, with TRBD1 matching 11 bases. With V trimmed by 4 bases and J by 7 bases, 9 bases remained unmatched. CDR1 is LGHDT, CDR2 YNNKEL, per germline (reference sequence). The CDR3 extends over 15 amino acids.

V gene TRBV7-6 combines with J gene TRBJ1-4; maybe TRBD1 (5 bases). CDR1 and CDR2 from the germline V gene are SGHVS and FNYEAQ. The CDR3 extends over 16 amino acids. The V and J ends lost 1 base and 10 bases respectively, with 19 bases between them. Here the CDR3 reads CASSLGSFTGGGKLFF. The CDR3 DNA is TGTGCCAGCAGCTTAGGGTCGTTTACGGGGGGAGGAAAACTGTTTTTT. Complete variable domain (other parts from reference TRBV7-6 and TRBJ1-4): GAGVSQSPRYKVTKRGQDVALRCDPISGHVSLYWYRQALGQGPEFLTYFNYEAQQDKSGLPNDRFSAERPEGSISTLTIQRTEQRDSAMYRCASSLGSFTGGGKLFFGSGTQLSVL.

In DNA form, the CDR3 reads TGTGCCAGCAGTGAAGATAAGGCAGCGTGGACTGAAGCTTTCTTT. Protein sequence: CASSEDKAAWTEAFF. V usage is TRBV25-1 and J usage is TRBJ1-1; D unresolved. Germline CDR1 is MGHDK and CDR2 is SYGVNS. The CDR3 has 15 residues. The V and J ends lost 2 bases and 5 bases respectively, with 15 bases between them. Based on the CDR3 plus reference TRBV25-1 and TRBJ1-1, the full variable domain is EADIYQTPRYLVIGTGKKITLECSQTMGHDKMYWYQQDPGMELHLIHYSYGVNSTEKGDLSSESTVSRIRTEHFPLTLESARPSHTSQYLCASSEDKAAWTEAFFGQGTRLTVV.

A single count supports this clone. This chain connects TRBV7-2 to TRBJ2-3; D is uncertain. V shed 6 bases and J shed 7 bases, with 20 bases lying between them. CDR1 is SGHTA, CDR2 FQGNSA, per germline. The CDR3 has 15 residues. CDR3 in amino acids: CASRADPDTLYTQYF. DNA of the CDR3: TGTGCCAGCAGGGCGGATCCCGATACCCTCTATACGCAGTATTTT.

This clone was seen just once. V and J are TRBV5-4 and TRBJ2-2, with no clear D. Germline CDR1 SGHNT, CDR2 YYREEE (reference sequence). The CDR3 totals 13 residues. Deletions cut 0 bases from V and 6 bases from J, with 6 bases between. CDR3 in DNA: TGTGCCAGCAGCTTGGAAGGACCCGGGGAGCTGTTTTTT. The encoded protein is CASSLEGPGELFF.

V and J are TRBV2 and TRBJ1-1; tentatively, D is TRBD1 (5 bases). CDR3 size: 15 residues. Trimming cost V 3 bases and J 7 bases, with 18 bases left between them. CDR1 SNHLY and CDR2 FYNNEI come from the germline V gene. CDR3 DNA: TGTGCCAGCAGTGAGGGGCAGTTAAACAGTCTTGAAGCTTTCTTT. This encodes CASSEGQLNSLEAFF.

Only a few counts were recorded for this clone. The chain recombines TRBV20-1 with TRBJ1-5; tentatively, D is TRBD1 (5 bases). CDR1 and CDR2 from the germline V gene are DFQATT and SNEGSKA (reference sequence). V was clipped by 3 bases and J by 1 base, with 13 bases between them. This CDR3 comprises 15 residues. The CDR3 DNA follows: TGCAGTGCTAGTTCCAGGGACGGGAGCAATCAGCCCCAGCATTTT. As protein: CSASSRDGSNQPQHF.

J is TRBJ2-1 and V is TRBV6-5, with D uncertain. This CDR3 is 13 amino acids long. Germline CDR1 reads MNHEY; CDR2 reads SVGAGI. Trimming removed 3 bases at V and 4 bases at J, with 7 bases between. The CDR3 nucleotides read TGTGCCAGCAGTTATAGCCAGTACAATGAGCAGTTCTTC. Translated: CASSYSQYNEQFF.

The chain recombines TRBV2 with TRBJ1-5; a possible D gene is TRBD1 (5 bases). V shed 3 bases and J shed 5 bases, with 8 bases lying between them. The CDR3 runs to 13 residues. CDR1 SNHLY and CDR2 FYNNEI come from the germline V gene. Here the CDR3 reads CASSDQGHQPQHF. The CDR3 DNA reads as TGTGCCAGCAGTGACCAGGGTCATCAGCCCCAGCATTTT.

The chain recombines TRBV6-5 with TRBJ1-3, with D possibly being TRBD1 (5 bases). CDR1 and CDR2 from the germline V gene are MNHEY and SVGAGI. V lost 2 bases and J lost 0, with 11 bases in between. The CDR3 has 16 residues. DNA of the CDR3: TGTGCCAGCAGTTACGCCCCAGGGTCCTCTGGAAACACCATATATTTT. This codes for CASSYAPGSSGNTIYF.

This chain links TRBV2 with TRBJ2-3; D is tentatively TRBD1 or TRBD2 (5 bases each). Germline V gene lookup returns CDR1 SNHLY and CDR2 FYNNEI. The CDR3 loop spans 15 amino acids. Trimming removed 6 bases from V and 2 bases from J, with 15 bases in between. The CDR3 nucleotides read TGTGCCAGCAGATTTCGGGACGGGTACACAGATACGCAGTATTTT. It translates to CASRFRDGYTDTQYF.

The chain carries TRBV19 and TRBJ2-1; TRBD2 aligns across 9 bases. The CDR3 totals 14 residues. Per germline, CDR1 LNHDA and CDR2 SQIVND (reference sequence). V gave up 3 bases and J gave up 8 bases; unmatched junction bases: 5. CDR3: CASSMVAGDYEQFF. In DNA form, the CDR3 reads TGTGCCAGTAGTATGGTAGCGGGGGATTATGAGCAGTTCTTC.

V gene TRBV2 combines with J gene TRBJ1-1; D gene unclear. The CDR3 totals 14 residues. Trimming pared 6 bases from V and 0 bases from J, leaving 11 bases between. Germline lookup yields CDR1 SNHLY and CDR2 FYNNEI. The CDR3 loop reads CASRFGGVNTEAFF. Written as DNA, the CDR3 is TGTGCCAGCAGGTTCGGAGGAGTGAACACTGAAGCTTTCTTT.

This clone was counted a few times. The chain links TRBV9 to TRBJ1-2; D remains ambiguous. There are 14 residues in the CDR3. Per the germline V gene, CDR1 is SGDLS and CDR2 is YYNGEE. The germline V and J ends were trimmed by 2 bases and 9 bases, with 17 bases remaining between them. DNA for the CDR3: TGTGCCAGCAGCGTCACCTCAGACCGAAGGAGCTACACCTTC. Protein product: CASSVTSDRRSYTF.

This clone was counted once. The chain has TRBV11-2 and TRBJ2-5, with D perhaps matching TRBD1 (6 bases). Trimming took off 5 bases at V and 0 bases at J, with 13 bases between the two ends. This CDR3 comprises 15 residues. Germline CDR1 is SGHAT and CDR2 is FQNNGV. CDR3 DNA sequence: TGTGCCAGCAGCGTAGGGGGAAGCCACCAAGAGACCCAGTACTTC. Translation gives CASSVGGSHQETQYF.